This entry concerns a single TCR beta chain. The antigen is undetermined. The V gene's germline CDR1 is LNHNV and CDR2 YYDKDF (reference sequence). This CDR3 has 14 residues. With 5 bases removed from V and 0 bases from J, the gap between germline ends came to 11 bases. The data belong to a study of post-analysis software for immune sequencing data. Study conclusions and caveats: Strong co-clustering by F measure was evident for samples that had been prepared in the same batch. Significantly lower normalized Chao1 diversity was seen in multiple sclerosis patients than in controls. Comparison of patients with controls showed about 5 TRBV segments more frequent in patients, TRBV5-6, TRBV5-1 and TRBV20-1 among them.

Presence of unique molecular identifiers characterized the TCR beta cDNA libraries. T cells numbering roughly 0.95 to 10 million yielded a few hundred thousand cDNA molecules. TCRdb itself ran the PCR reads through MiXCR, one entry per CDR3 protein. The repertoire has roughly 800,000 distinct CDR3 sequences, under 60% of them found once; the top ten carry around 4.7%. The material sequenced was blood. The chain uses TRBV15 and TRBJ2-7, with D perhaps TRBD1 or TRBD2 (5 bases each). The TCR comes from a girl between 10 and 17 years old with multiple sclerosis. Written as DNA, the CDR3 is TGTGCCACCAGCGGGACGCGGAGCTCCTACGAGCAGTACTTC. Translating gives CATSGTRSSYEQYF.